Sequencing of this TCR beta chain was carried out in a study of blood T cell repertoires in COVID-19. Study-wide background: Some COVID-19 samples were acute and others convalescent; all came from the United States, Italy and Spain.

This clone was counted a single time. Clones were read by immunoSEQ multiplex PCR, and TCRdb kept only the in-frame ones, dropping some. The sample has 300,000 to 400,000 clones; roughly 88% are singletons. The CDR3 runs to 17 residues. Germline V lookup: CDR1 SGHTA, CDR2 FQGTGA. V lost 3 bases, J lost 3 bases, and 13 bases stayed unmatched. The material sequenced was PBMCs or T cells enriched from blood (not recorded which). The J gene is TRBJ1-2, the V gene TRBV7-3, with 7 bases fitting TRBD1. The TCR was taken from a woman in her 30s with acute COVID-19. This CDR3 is CASSLKYAWDSYYGYTF. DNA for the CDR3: TGTGCCAGCAGCTTGAAGTACGCCTGGGACAGTTACTATGGCTACACCTTC.